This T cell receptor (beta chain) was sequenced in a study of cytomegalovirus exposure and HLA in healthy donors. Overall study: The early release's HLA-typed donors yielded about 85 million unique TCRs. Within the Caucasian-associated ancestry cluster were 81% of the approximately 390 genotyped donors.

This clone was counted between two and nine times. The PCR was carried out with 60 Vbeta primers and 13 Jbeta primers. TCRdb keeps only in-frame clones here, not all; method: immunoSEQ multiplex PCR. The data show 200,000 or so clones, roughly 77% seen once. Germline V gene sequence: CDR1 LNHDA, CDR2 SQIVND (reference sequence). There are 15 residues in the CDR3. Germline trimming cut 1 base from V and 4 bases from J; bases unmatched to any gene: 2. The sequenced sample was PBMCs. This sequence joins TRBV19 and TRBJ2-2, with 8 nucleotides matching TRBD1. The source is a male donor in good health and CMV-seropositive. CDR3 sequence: CASSIGDRPTGELFF. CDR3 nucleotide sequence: TGTGCCAGTAGTATAGGGGACAGGCCCACCGGGGAGCTGTTTTTT.